This TCR beta chain was found in a study of blood T cell repertoires in COVID-19. The method was immunoSEQ multiplex PCR; TCRdb's version includes in-frame clones alone and lacks a portion of them. There are roughly 130,000 clones in the sample; about 79% occur only once, and approximately 16% lies in the top ten. The CDR3 has 12 residues. The V and J ends lost 7 bases and 8 bases respectively, with 11 bases between them. Germline V gene lookup returns CDR1 MGHDK and CDR2 SYGVNS. Sequenced material: peripheral blood. The chain employs TRBV25-1 and TRBJ1-4, with D perhaps matching TRBD1 (6 bases). The source is a woman in her forties or fifties with acute or convalescent COVID-19. CDR3 residues: CASNYGGEKLFF. CDR3 nucleotide sequence: TGTGCCAGCAATTATGGGGGCGAAAAACTGTTTTTT.